The 18 T cell receptor beta chains given below trace back to one sample, sequenced in a study of shared clonotypes between healthy human individuals (dated by TCRdb to the early 2020s). Libraries came from the immunoSEQ multiplex PCR assay. Sourced from immuneACCESS, this table was stored by TCRdb with only in-frame sequences that have V and J called. A share of the clones is absent; for the studies checked, an unresolved V gene accounts for under half, and the remainder has no known explanation. Within this sample are hundreds of thousands of clones, with around 95% of them counted one time only. Together, the top ten hold about 0.11% of the sample. For the CD8 naive samples, CD45RO-negative cells were positively selected for CCR7, yielding a CD45RA+CCR7+ population from which TemRA cells were excluded. Material for sequencing was naive CD8+ T cells sorted from blood. The cell subset or site label for this specimen denotes: CD45RA+CCR7+. The receptors shown here come from a woman younger than 45 in good health.

This chain connects TRBV28 to TRBJ1-5; TRBD1 is a possible D gene (5 bases). In germline, CDR1 is MDHEN, CDR2 SYDVKM. Trimming took 2 bases from V and 5 from J, leaving 16 bases between them. This CDR3 contains 16 residues. CDR3 sequence: CASSLRTPAADQPQHF. In nucleotides, the CDR3 is TGTGCCAGCAGTTTAAGGACACCGGCGGCCGATCAGCCCCAGCATTTT.

The chain recombines TRBV28 with TRBJ2-4; perhaps TRBD2 as D (5 bases). This CDR3 contains 12 residues. Trimming took 4 bases from V and 7 from J, leaving 8 bases between them. CDR1 is MDHEN, CDR2 SYDVKM, per germline. The CDR3 nucleotides read TGTGCCAGCAGTTCGCGAGGGAACATTCAGTACTTC. It codes for CASSSRGNIQYF.

The CDR3 loop reads CASSPYAGGWMGYTF. CDR3 bases: TGTGCCAGCAGTCCTTACGCGGGGGGATGGATGGGCTACACCTTC. V is TRBV28 and J is TRBJ1-2; perhaps TRBD1 as D (5 bases). Trimming stripped 5 bases from V and 8 bases from J, with 21 bases between. This CDR3 is built from 15 residues. Germline V gene lookup returns CDR1 MDHEN and CDR2 SYDVKM.

V and J are TRBV27 and TRBJ2-7; weak D call: TRBD1 (6 bases). Germline V gives CDR1 MNHEY, CDR2 SMNVEV (reference sequence). Trimming left V 8 bases short and J 2 bases short, with 28 bases between. This CDR3 is 18 amino acids long. The CDR3 here is CASWGPRGTGTYTYEQYF. The CDR3 DNA is TGTGCCAGCTGGGGACCAAGGGGGACGGGGACCTATACCTACGAGCAGTACTTC.

The chain is built from TRBV28 and TRBJ2-5, with 9 nucleotides matching TRBD2. The J segment lost 7 bases and the V segment lost 7 bases, leaving 10 bases of the junction unmatched. CDR3 length: 14 residues. Per the germline V gene, CDR1 is MDHEN and CDR2 is SYDVKM. CDR3 bases: TGTGCCAGCACGATTGCGGGAGGGGTGGGGACCCAGTACTTC. Amino acid sequence: CASTIAGGVGTQYF.

V is TRBV28 and J is TRBJ2-7; weak D call: TRBD2 (5 bases). The length of the CDR3 is 15 residues. Germline loops: CDR1 MDHEN, CDR2 SYDVKM. Trimming stripped 3 bases from V and 3 bases from J, with 15 bases between. CDR3 amino acids: CASSFSSERSYEQYF. CDR3 bases: TGTGCCAGCAGTTTCAGTAGCGAGCGGAGCTACGAGCAGTACTTC.

To note about this clone: This same CDR3 is encoded by further DNA sequences in the sample. This chain connects TRBV29-1 to TRBJ1-1, with no clear D. Trimming cost V 1 base and J 2 bases, with 5 bases left between them. The CDR3 consists of 12 residues. Germline V CDR1 and CDR2: SQVTM, ANQGSEA. The DNA of the CDR3 is TGCAGCGTTGAAGGAGGAAACACTGAAGCTTTCTTT. This sequence encodes CSVEGGNTEAFF.

A single count supports this clone. V and J are TRBV28 and TRBJ2-1; weak D call: TRBD2 (5 bases). Germline V gene lookup returns CDR1 MDHEN and CDR2 SYDVKM. The CDR3 is 15 residues long. V lost 6 bases to trimming and J lost 8 bases, with 20 bases between them. CDR3 amino acids: CASSPGVSGRDEQFF. The CDR3 DNA reads TGTGCCAGCAGCCCCGGGGTTTCGGGTCGGGATGAGCAGTTCTTC. The full variable domain, in which reference TRBV28 and TRBJ2-1 provide the parts outside the CDR3, is DVKVTQSSRYLVKRTGEKVFLECVQDMDHENMFWYRQDPGLGLRLIYFSYDVKMKEKGDIPEGYSVSREKKERFSLILESASTNQTSMYLCASSPGVSGRDEQFFGPGTRLTVL.

The CDR3 sequence is CASSLTDPQETQYF. The CDR3 DNA sequence: TGTGCCAGCAGTTTAACGGATCCTCAAGAGACCCAGTACTTC. V and J are TRBV27 and TRBJ2-5; D is undetermined. Trimming stripped 2 bases from V and 2 bases from J, with 9 bases between. In germline, CDR1 is MNHEY, CDR2 SMNVEV (reference sequence). The CDR3 has 14 residues.

CDR3 in DNA: TGTGCCAGCAGCTTAGGCCGACCGGGGGGTGACACTGAAGCTTTCTTT. Amino acid sequence: CASSLGRPGGDTEAFF. V usage is TRBV13 and J usage is TRBJ1-1, with TRBD1 as a possible D gene (5 bases). Per the germline V gene, CDR1 is PRHDT and CDR2 is FYEKMQ (reference sequence). Trimming took off 0 bases at V and 3 bases at J, with 14 bases between the two ends. The CDR3 has 16 residues.

The chain uses TRBV4-2 and TRBJ2-2; perhaps TRBD2 as D (6 bases). Trimming took 1 base from V and 4 from J, leaving 19 bases between them. Looked up from germline, CDR1 is LGHNA and CDR2 is YNFKEQ. The CDR3 runs 18 residues. The CDR3, as DNA: TGTGCCAGCAGCCAAGCTGCCGCGTGGCGGGAAAGCACCGGGGAGCTGTTTTTT. Translated: CASSQAAAWRESTGELFF.

CDR3 amino acids: CASSSTQGLAGFEELFF. CDR3 nucleotides: TGTGCCAGCAGCTCGACACAGGGACTAGCGGGTTTTGAGGAGCTGTTTTTT. The J gene is TRBJ2-2, the V gene TRBV7-9; the match to TRBD2 covers 12 bases. With 4 bases clipped from V and 10 bases from J, the junction kept 13 bases outside the gene matches. The CDR3 is 17 residues long. Germline assignment: CDR1 SEHNR and CDR2 FQNEAQ (reference sequence).

The CDR3 DNA is TGTGCCAGCACCATTGGCAGGGATCATGGCTACACCTTC. It translates to CASTIGRDHGYTF. The chain employs TRBV13 and TRBJ1-2; D is possibly TRBD1 (5 bases). The length of the CDR3 is 13 residues. The V and J ends lost 7 bases and 6 bases respectively, with 15 bases between them. Germline lookup yields CDR1 PRHDT and CDR2 FYEKMQ (reference sequence).

This chain uses TRBV28 with TRBJ1-6, with no clear D. The CDR3 consists of 18 residues. The ends were cut back, 6 bases at V and 7 bases at J, with 25 bases in the middle. CDR1 is MDHEN and CDR2 is SYDVKM in the germline V gene. In nucleotides, the CDR3 is TGTGCCAGCAGCAGGACCCAAACAAGTTGGAACATAAATTCACCCCTCCACTTT. It yields the protein CASSRTQTSWNINSPLHF. The whole variable domain, remainder taken from reference TRBV28 and TRBJ1-6, is DVKVTQSSRYLVKRTGEKVFLECVQDMDHENMFWYRQDPGLGLRLIYFSYDVKMKEKGDIPEGYSVSREKKERFSLILESASTNQTSMYLCASSRTQTSWNINSPLHFGNGTRLTVT.

This clone was recorded once. This chain joins TRBV27 and TRBJ2-3, with D maybe TRBD1 (6 bases). This CDR3 spans 16 amino acids. The germline CDR1 and CDR2 sequences are MNHEY and SMNVEV (reference sequence). Between the trimmed V and J ends, which lost 4 bases and 1 base, there was a span of 15 bases. The CDR3 loop reads CASSSQGSWGTDTQYF. CDR3 DNA sequence: TGTGCCAGCAGTTCCCAGGGGTCCTGGGGCACAGATACGCAGTATTTT.

In nucleotides, the CDR3 is TGTGCCAGCAGCACCACTAGCGGGGGTTACACAGATACGCAGTATTTT. This sequence encodes CASSTTSGGYTDTQYF. The rearrangement joins TRBV7-9 to TRBJ2-3, with 11 nucleotides matching TRBD2. The CDR3 length is 16 residues. Looked up from germline, CDR1 is SEHNR and CDR2 is FQNEAQ (reference sequence). V gave up 5 bases and J gave up 2 bases; unmatched junction bases: 6.

This chain uses TRBV6-1 with TRBJ2-7; a weak D match, TRBD2 (5 bases). Trimming left V 10 bases short and J 2 bases short, with 9 bases between. This CDR3 region has 11 residues. Germline V gene data show CDR1 as MNHNS and CDR2 as SASEGT. This chain's CDR3 is CATLEAYEQYF. The CDR3 DNA reads TGTGCCACACTAGAGGCCTACGAGCAGTACTTC.

This chain uses TRBV11-2 with TRBJ2-1; the match to TRBD2 covers 7 bases. J gave up 2 bases and V 1 base, and 5 bases lay outside the gene matches. Per the germline V gene, CDR1 is SGHAT and CDR2 is FQNNGV. The CDR3 totals 16 residues. The CDR3 protein is CASSLGAGVTYNEQFF. DNA of the CDR3: TGTGCCAGCAGCTTAGGTGCGGGAGTAACCTACAATGAGCAGTTCTTC.